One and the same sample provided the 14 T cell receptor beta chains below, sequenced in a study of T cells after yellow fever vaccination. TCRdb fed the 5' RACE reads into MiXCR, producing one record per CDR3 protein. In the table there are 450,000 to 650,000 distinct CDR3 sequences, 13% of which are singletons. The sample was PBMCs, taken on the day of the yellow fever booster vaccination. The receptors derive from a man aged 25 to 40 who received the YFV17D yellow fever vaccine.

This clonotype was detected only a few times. This chain's CDR3 is CASTLGAGEAFF. CDR3 in DNA: TGTGCCAGCACCCTAGGGGCCGGGGAAGCTTTCTTT. The chain recombines TRBV7-2 with TRBJ1-1; D is perhaps TRBD1 (5 bases). Germline CDR1 reads SGHTA; CDR2 reads FQGNSA. Between the trimmed V and J ends, which lost 7 bases and 8 bases, there was a span of 14 bases. CDR3 size: 12 residues.

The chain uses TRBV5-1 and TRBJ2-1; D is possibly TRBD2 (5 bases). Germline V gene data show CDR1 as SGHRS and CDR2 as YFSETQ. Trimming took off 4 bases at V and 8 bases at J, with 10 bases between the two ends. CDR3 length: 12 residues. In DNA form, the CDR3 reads TGCGCCAGCAGCCCACCAGCGGATGAGCAGTTCTTC. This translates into CASSPPADEQFF.

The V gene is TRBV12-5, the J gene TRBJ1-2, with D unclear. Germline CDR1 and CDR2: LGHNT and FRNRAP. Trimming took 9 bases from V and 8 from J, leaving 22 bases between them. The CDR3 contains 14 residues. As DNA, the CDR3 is TGTGCTAGCGCCCTAAATACCATCCAGGAGGGCTACACCTTC. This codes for CASALNTIQEGYTF. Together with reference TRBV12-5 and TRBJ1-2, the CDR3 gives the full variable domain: DARVTQTPRHKVTEMGQEVTMRCQPILGHNTVFWYRQTMMQGLELLAYFRNRAPLDDSGMPKDRFSAEMPDATLATLKIQPSEPRDSAVYFCASALNTIQEGYTFGSGTRLTVV.

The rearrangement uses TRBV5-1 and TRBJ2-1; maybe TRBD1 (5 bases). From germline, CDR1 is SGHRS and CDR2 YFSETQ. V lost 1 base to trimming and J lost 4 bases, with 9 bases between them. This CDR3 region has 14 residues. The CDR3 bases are TGCGCCAGCAGCTTGATGGACATTTACAATGAGCAGTTCTTC. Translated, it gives CASSLMDIYNEQFF.

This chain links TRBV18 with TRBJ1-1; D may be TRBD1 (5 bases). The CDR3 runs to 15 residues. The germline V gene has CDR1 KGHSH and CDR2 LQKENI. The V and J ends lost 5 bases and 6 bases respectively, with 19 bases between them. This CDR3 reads CASSKTGTPGAEAFF. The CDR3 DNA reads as TGTGCCAGCTCAAAGACCGGGACTCCTGGCGCTGAAGCTTTCTTT.

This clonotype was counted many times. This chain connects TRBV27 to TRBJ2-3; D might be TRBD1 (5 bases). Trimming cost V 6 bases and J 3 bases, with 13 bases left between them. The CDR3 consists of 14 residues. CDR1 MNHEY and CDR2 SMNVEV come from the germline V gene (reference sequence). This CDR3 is CASSIMGPTDTQYF. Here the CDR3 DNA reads TGTGCCAGCAGCATCATGGGGCCAACAGATACGCAGTATTTT.

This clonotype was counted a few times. In DNA form, the CDR3 reads TGTGCCACCAGCAGGGGCGGGCCGTATTCTAGCACAGATACGCAGTATTTT. Its protein product is CATSRGGPYSSTDTQYF. V is TRBV15 and J is TRBJ2-3; weak D call: TRBD2 (5 bases). Deletions cut 3 bases from V and 0 bases from J, with 16 bases between. Germline CDR1 LNHNV, CDR2 YYDKDF (reference sequence). The CDR3 is 17 amino acids.

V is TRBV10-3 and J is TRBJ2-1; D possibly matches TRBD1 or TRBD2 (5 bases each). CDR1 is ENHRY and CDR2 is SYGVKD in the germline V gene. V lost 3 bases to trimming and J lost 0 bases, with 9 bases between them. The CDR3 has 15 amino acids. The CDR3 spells CAISDSGGSYNEQFF. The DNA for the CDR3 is TGTGCCATCAGTGATAGTGGGGGCTCCTACAATGAGCAGTTCTTC.

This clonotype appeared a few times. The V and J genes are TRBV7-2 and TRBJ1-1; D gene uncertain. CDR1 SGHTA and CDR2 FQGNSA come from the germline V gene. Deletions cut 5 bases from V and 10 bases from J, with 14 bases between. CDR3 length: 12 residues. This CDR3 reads CASSLNQVGAFF. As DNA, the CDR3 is TGTGCCAGCAGCCTGAACCAAGTAGGAGCTTTCTTT.

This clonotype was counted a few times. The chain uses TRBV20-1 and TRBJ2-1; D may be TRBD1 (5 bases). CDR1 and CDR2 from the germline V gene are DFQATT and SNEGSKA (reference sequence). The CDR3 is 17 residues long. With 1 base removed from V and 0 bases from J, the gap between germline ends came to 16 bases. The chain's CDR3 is CSARGQGIRSSYNEQFF. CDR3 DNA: TGCAGTGCTAGAGGGCAGGGAATTAGGAGCTCCTACAATGAGCAGTTCTTC.

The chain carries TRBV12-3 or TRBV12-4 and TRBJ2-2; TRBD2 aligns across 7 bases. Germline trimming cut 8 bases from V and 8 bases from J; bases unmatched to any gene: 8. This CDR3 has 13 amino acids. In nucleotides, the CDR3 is TGTGCCAGCGGTGCGGGAGTAGGGGGGGAGCTGTTTTTT. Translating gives CASGAGVGGELFF.

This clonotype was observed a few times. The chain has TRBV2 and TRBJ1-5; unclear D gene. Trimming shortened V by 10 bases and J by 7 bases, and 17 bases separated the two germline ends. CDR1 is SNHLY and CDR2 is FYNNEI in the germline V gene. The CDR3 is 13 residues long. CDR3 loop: CATQDGLQQPQHF. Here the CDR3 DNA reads TGTGCCACCCAGGACGGTCTACAGCAGCCCCAGCATTTT.

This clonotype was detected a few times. CDR3 sequence reads: CASGSGGFPYEQYF. In DNA, the CDR3 is TGTGCCAGCGGATCAGGGGGCTTTCCCTACGAGCAGTACTTC. This chain links TRBV6-1 with TRBJ2-7; 8 bases are shared with TRBD1. Trimming took 8 bases from V and 2 from J; bases not matched to a gene: 8. In germline, CDR1 is MNHNS, CDR2 SASEGT. The CDR3 extends over 14 amino acids.

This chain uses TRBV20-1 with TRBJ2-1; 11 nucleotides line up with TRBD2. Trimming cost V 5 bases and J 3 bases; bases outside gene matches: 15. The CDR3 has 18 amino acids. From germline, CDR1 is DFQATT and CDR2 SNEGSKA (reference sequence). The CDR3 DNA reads TGCAGTGCTTACGCTAGCGGGAGGATTGGCGCCCTCTACAATGAGCAGTTCTTC. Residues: CSAYASGRIGALYNEQFF.